This T cell receptor beta chain was observed in a study of T cells in Graves' hyperthyroidism and ophthalmopathy. Study background: Staff took peripheral blood when the initial diagnosis was made, before any treatment began.

Regarding this clonotype: As yet, its antigen is unknown.

Unmatched junction bases numbered 8, after V lost 4 bases and J lost 7 bases. Germline V lookup: CDR1 SGHTA, CDR2 FQGTGA. The CDR3 is 15 amino acids. Study-level results: Clonotypes that were expanded in thyroid above 0.001 mostly appeared in blood too.

Authors of the study amplified TCR beta CDR3 regions from RNA transcripts. A first-round RT-PCR of the TCR CDR3 used the HTBI primer set. TCRdb reprocessed the multiplex PCR reads with MiXCR, giving one entry per CDR3 protein. The sample has around 570,000 distinct CDR3 sequences, 15% to 20% seen once. The V call is TRBV7-3, the J call TRBJ2-1; 9 bases are shared with TRBD2. The source material was blood. This TCR was recovered from a middle-aged man with Graves' ophthalmopathy. The CDR3 coding sequence is TGTGCCAGCAGCTATAGCGGGAGTGCGGAGAATGAGCAGTTCTTC. Protein product: CASSYSGSAENEQFF.